This TCR beta chain was recorded in a study of blood T cells in healthy people across ages. This clonotype was seen only a few times. The antigen remains undetermined. Regarding the study as a whole: Diversity was estimated from one million T cells, and these estimates were considered underestimates.

Using a J-beta primer mix together with a sample-barcoded 5' primer, a second PCR was run for roughly 7 to 12 cycles. In TCRdb, the 5' RACE reads were re-called with MiXCR into one record per CDR3 protein. The sample lists hundreds of thousands of distinct CDR3 sequences, over 45% occurring once. Germline V gives CDR1 DFQATT, CDR2 SNEGSKA (reference sequence). This CDR3 contains 12 residues. V lost 6 bases to trimming and J lost 2 bases, with 10 bases between them. The chain is built from TRBV20-1 and TRBJ2-5; possibly TRBD2 for D (5 bases). Material: blood. This sequence originates from a man younger than 40 in good health. In nucleotides, the CDR3 is TGCAGTGCAGCGGCAGTTCAAGAGACCCAGTACTTC. This gives the protein CSAAAVQETQYF.